This entry concerns a single TCR beta chain. The antigen remains undetermined. V was clipped by 2 bases and J by 4 bases, with 12 bases between them. CDR3 length: 14 residues. Germline CDR1 is ENHRY and CDR2 is SYGVKD. This entry is derived from a study of cytomegalovirus exposure and HLA in healthy donors. A multiplex PCR was run with 60 Vbeta primers and 13 Jbeta primers. TCRdb's copy holds only in-frame clones and misses some; the assay was immunoSEQ multiplex PCR. The sample lists about 240,000 clones; around 80% were seen once. Findings and limits, study-wide: CMV serostatus alone was available as immune exposure information. Both high specificity and high sensitivity reportedly marked the classifier's diagnosis of cytomegalovirus status. Association of a missense DCLRE1C variant with TCR beta V- and J-gene trimming was reported in a later analysis. Roughly uniform depth of sequencing across donors was assumed in presence/absence analyses.

The sequence was collected from a woman aged 60-75 years in good health and CMV-seropositive. The rearrangement links TRBV10-3 to TRBJ2-7; possible D gene TRBD1, 5 bases. The sequencing sample was made of PBMCs. The CDR3 loop is CAISEQTATYEQYF. CDR3 coding DNA: TGTGCCATCAGTGAGCAGACAGCTACTTACGAGCAGTACTTC.